One and the same sample provided the 22 T cell receptor beta chains below, sequenced in a study of blood T cell repertoires in COVID-19. The method was immunoSEQ multiplex PCR; TCRdb's version includes in-frame clones alone and lacks a portion of them. The data contain 110,000 to 150,000 clones, 70% to 90% of them singletons. Sequencing was carried out using PBMCs or T cells enriched from blood (not recorded which). The receptors were gathered from a man aged 50 to 59 who had recovered from COVID-19.

In regard to this clone: The sample has other DNA sequences that encode this CDR3 too. This chain uses TRBV28 with TRBJ2-5; possible D gene TRBD2, 5 bases. The V end was cut by 6 bases, the J end by 4 bases, with 12 bases between. Germline CDR1 is MDHEN and CDR2 is SYDVKM. CDR3 length equals 13 residues. The CDR3 DNA is TGTGCCAGCAGCTTGGACGGAGGAGAGACCCAGTACTTC. Translating gives CASSLDGGETQYF.

This clone has just a few counts. V usage is TRBV3-1 (or the pseudogene TRBV3-2) and J usage is TRBJ1-1; D possibly corresponds to TRBD1 (5 bases). Deletions cut 4 bases from V and 3 bases from J, with 12 bases between. Germline CDR1 reads LGHDT; CDR2 reads YNNKEL (reference sequence). This CDR3 comprises 14 residues. The CDR3 bases are TGTGCCAGCAGCCTAAGTGGAGGGGACACTGAAGCTTTCTTT. This gives the protein CASSLSGGDTEAFF.

The V and J genes are TRBV5-4 and TRBJ2-5; 7 bases are a match to TRBD2. CDR1 is SGHNT, CDR2 YYREEE, per germline (reference sequence). J gave up 4 bases and V 0 bases, and 3 bases lay outside the gene matches. The CDR3 spans 14 residues. The CDR3 here is CASSLGGGPETQYF. DNA of the CDR3: TGTGCCAGCAGCTTGGGCGGGGGTCCAGAGACCCAGTACTTC.

The V call is TRBV7-9, the J call TRBJ1-1, with 7 bases matching TRBD1. CDR1 and CDR2 (germline): SEHNR, FQNEAQ (reference sequence). V trimming: 5 bases; J trimming: 4 bases; junction bases outside the gene matches: 4. The CDR3 spans 13 residues. This CDR3 reads CASSDREATEAFF. CDR3 DNA: TGTGCCAGCAGCGACAGGGAGGCCACTGAAGCTTTCTTT.

The CDR3 DNA is TGTGCCAGCAGCGTAGCTCTTTCGGGACAGGGGGAGCAGTTCTTC. Translation gives CASSVALSGQGEQFF. The V gene is TRBV9, the J gene TRBJ2-1, with 10 nucleotides matching TRBD1. Germline assignment: CDR1 SGDLS and CDR2 YYNGEE. V trimming: 0 bases; J trimming: 10 bases; junction bases outside the gene matches: 7. This CDR3 spans 15 amino acids.

The rearrangement uses TRBV5-4 and TRBJ2-1; D not resolved. The germline V gene encodes CDR1 SGHNT and CDR2 YYREEE (reference sequence). V gave up 0 bases and J gave up 2 bases, with 9 bases separating them. CDR3 length equals 15 residues. The CDR3 coding sequence is TGTGCCAGCAGCTTGGTACACCTGACCTACAATGAGCAGTTCTTC. This sequence encodes CASSLVHLTYNEQFF.

V gene TRBV4-3 combines with J gene TRBJ1-2; D call uncertain. This CDR3 comprises 15 residues. V gave up 1 base and J gave up 0 bases, with 9 bases separating them. Per germline, CDR1 LGHNA and CDR2 YSLEER. The CDR3 spells CASSQGSGSNYGYTF. CDR3 nucleotides: TGCGCCAGCAGCCAAGGGAGCGGGTCTAACTATGGCTACACCTTC.

Only one count was recorded for this clone. V is TRBV27 and J is TRBJ2-1; possibly TRBD1 for D (6 bases). CDR1 MNHEY and CDR2 SMNVEV come from the germline V gene (reference sequence). This CDR3 region has 16 residues. The V and J ends lost 1 base and 1 base respectively, with 11 bases between them. The CDR3 coding sequence is TGTGCCAGCAGTTTATTAGGGACACATTCCTACAATGAGCAGTTCTTC. This translates into CASSLLGTHSYNEQFF.

The chain combines TRBV9 with TRBJ1-2, with D hard to call. Germline CDR1 SGDLS, CDR2 YYNGEE. V was cut by 0 bases and J by 1 base, with 10 bases left in between. This CDR3 region has 15 residues. This CDR3 is CASSVGNSLNYGYTF. The CDR3 DNA follows: TGTGCCAGCAGCGTAGGAAACAGTCTTAACTATGGCTACACCTTC. Drawing the rest from reference TRBV9 and TRBJ1-2, the complete variable domain is DSGVTQTPKHLITATGQRVTLRCSPRSGDLSVYWYQQSLDQGLQFLIQYYNGEERAKGNILERFSAQQFPDLHSELNLSSLELGDSALYFCASSVGNSLNYGYTFGSGTRLTVV.

This clone was counted a single time. The chain carries TRBV28 and TRBJ1-1; unclear D gene. V dropped 7 bases and J dropped 4 bases, with 10 bases sitting between them. Germline CDR1 and CDR2: MDHEN and SYDVKM. This CDR3 comprises 12 residues. CDR3 protein: CASIRSSTEAFF. DNA for the CDR3: TGTGCCAGCATACGGTCGAGCACTGAAGCTTTCTTT.

Only one count was recorded for this clone. The chain is built from TRBV28 and TRBJ2-3; 12 bases align to TRBD2. Losses at the gene ends were 5 bases for V and 3 bases for J; bases not matched to a gene: 6. Germline CDR1 is MDHEN and CDR2 is SYDVKM. CDR3 length: 16 residues. For the CDR3, the DNA is TGTGCCAGCAGTCTTCCCGGGACTAGCGGGACAGATACGCAGTATTTT. Translating it yields CASSLPGTSGTDTQYF.

This clone was seen a single time. The CDR3 coding sequence is TGTGCCAGCAGCTCGGACAGGGGCGAAGGGTATAGTGGCTACACCTTC. Its translation is CASSSDRGEGYSGYTF. The chain uses TRBV5-4 and TRBJ1-2, with 9 bases aligning to TRBD1. In germline, CDR1 is SGHNT, CDR2 YYREEE (reference sequence). V was pared by 3 bases and J by 7 bases, with 13 bases of the junction left unmatched. CDR3 length equals 16 residues.

This chain connects TRBV5-1 to TRBJ1-1; 10 nucleotides line up with TRBD1. Looked up from germline, CDR1 is SGHRS and CDR2 is YFSETQ. The ends lost 2 bases at V and 4 bases at J; junction bases unmatched: 2. CDR3 size: 14 residues. The CDR3 protein is CASSFDRGLTEAFF. CDR3 sequence (DNA): TGCGCCAGCAGCTTCGACAGGGGGCTCACTGAAGCTTTCTTT. The full variable domain, rest sourced from reference TRBV5-1 and TRBJ1-1, is KAGVTQTPRYLIKTRGQQVTLSCSPISGHRSVSWYQQTPGQGLQFLFEYFSETQRNKGNFPGRFSGRQFSNSRSEMNVSTLELGDSALYLCASSFDRGLTEAFFGQGTRLTVV.

Comment on this clone: Additional DNA sequences in this sample encode the identical CDR3. In DNA, the CDR3 is TGTGCCACCAGTGACAACACAGGGTACCAGCCCCAGCATTTT. This codes for CATSDNTGYQPQHF. The chain has TRBV24-1 and TRBJ1-5; D possibly corresponds to TRBD1 (6 bases). CDR1 is KGHDR, CDR2 SFDVKD, per germline. V gave up 4 bases and J gave up 7 bases, with 13 bases separating them. The length of the CDR3 is 14 residues.

This clone was counted a single time. The rearrangement joins TRBV18 to TRBJ2-1, with TRBD1 matching 8 bases. With 0 bases clipped from V and 9 bases from J, the junction kept 10 bases outside the gene matches. The germline V gene encodes CDR1 KGHSH and CDR2 LQKENI. CDR3 size: 16 residues. The CDR3 spells CASSPPLQGVTGEQFF. The CDR3 region has the DNA TGTGCCAGCTCACCACCGCTACAGGGGGTTACGGGTGAGCAGTTCTTC.

This clone has more than one count but fewer than ten. The chain employs TRBV2 and TRBJ1-6, with a possible D match to TRBD1 (5 bases). Trimming cost V 3 bases and J 6 bases, with 12 bases left between them. CDR3 length equals 15 residues. Germline CDR1 SNHLY, CDR2 FYNNEI. The CDR3 is CASSDLGGSNSPLHF. The CDR3, as DNA: TGTGCCAGCAGTGATTTGGGGGGAAGTAATTCACCCCTCCACTTT.

This clone was observed a few times. The chain carries TRBV2 and TRBJ1-5; D call uncertain. CDR1 is SNHLY and CDR2 is FYNNEI in the germline V gene. The CDR3 loop spans 13 amino acids. Trimming pared 5 bases from V and 6 bases from J, leaving 11 bases between. CDR3 sequence reads: CASSPLRGQPQHF. DNA of the CDR3: TGTGCCAGCAGTCCTCTACGTGGTCAGCCCCAGCATTTT.

The rearrangement links TRBV18 to TRBJ1-1; 8 nucleotides align to TRBD1. Trimming took 3 bases from V and 1 from J; bases not matched to a gene: 1. This CDR3 has 14 amino acids. Germline values: CDR1 KGHSH, CDR2 LQKENI. CDR3 DNA sequence: TGTGCCAGCTCACCCAGGGGGCAGAACACTGAAGCTTTCTTT. Translating it yields CASSPRGQNTEAFF.

The rearrangement uses TRBV13 and TRBJ2-7; D gene unclear. Germline CDR1 is PRHDT and CDR2 is FYEKMQ (reference sequence). There are 14 residues in the CDR3. V shed 2 bases and J shed 4 bases, with 12 bases lying between them. The CDR3 coding sequence is TGTGCCAGCAGCTTATCTTCTTTTCCTTACGAGCAGTACGTC. This gives the protein CASSLSSFPYEQYV.

The CDR3 DNA is TGTGCCAGCAGCAAAGTACCCCCTTTAGGCAGGGAGGGCAATCAGCCCCAGCATTTT. This sequence encodes CASSKVPPLGREGNQPQHF. This chain connects TRBV21-1 to TRBJ1-5. TRBV21-1 is shown as a pseudogene. The CDR3 contains 19 residues.

This rearrangement joins TRBV28 to TRBJ2-5; the D gene is possibly TRBD2 (5 bases). V was shortened by 6 bases and J by 4 bases, with 12 bases between the two germline ends. The CDR3 is made up of 13 amino acids. Germline V gene data show CDR1 as MDHEN and CDR2 as SYDVKM. The chain's CDR3 is CASSPLAPETQYF. In nucleotides, the CDR3 is TGTGCCAGCAGCCCCCTAGCTCCAGAGACCCAGTACTTC.

This rearrangement joins TRBV11-3 to TRBJ1-2; D unclear. The CDR3 runs 17 residues. V was cut by 5 bases and J by 2 bases, with 21 bases left in between. Germline values: CDR1 SGHNT, CDR2 YENEEA. DNA of the CDR3: TGTGCCAGCAGCACCCCCACTTTACGGAGACCGAACTATGGCTACACCTTC. Its translation is CASSTPTLRRPNYGYTF.